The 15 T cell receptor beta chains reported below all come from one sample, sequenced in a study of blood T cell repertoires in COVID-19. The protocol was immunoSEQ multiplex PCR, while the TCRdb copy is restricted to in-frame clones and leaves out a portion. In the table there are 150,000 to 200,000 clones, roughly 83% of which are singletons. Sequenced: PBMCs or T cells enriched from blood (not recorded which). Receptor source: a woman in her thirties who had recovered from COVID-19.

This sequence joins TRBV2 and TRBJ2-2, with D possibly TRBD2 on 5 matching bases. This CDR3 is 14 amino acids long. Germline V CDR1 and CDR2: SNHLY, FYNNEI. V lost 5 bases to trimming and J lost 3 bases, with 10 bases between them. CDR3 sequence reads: CASSTRDYTGELFF. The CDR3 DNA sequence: TGTGCCAGCAGTACCCGGGATTACACCGGGGAGCTGTTTTTT.

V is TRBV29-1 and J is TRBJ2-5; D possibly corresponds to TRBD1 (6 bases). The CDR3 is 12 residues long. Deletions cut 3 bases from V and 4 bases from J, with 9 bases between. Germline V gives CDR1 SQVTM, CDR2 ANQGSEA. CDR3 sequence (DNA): TGCAGCGTTGACGCAGGGGTAGAGACCCAGTACTTC. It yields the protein CSVDAGVETQYF.

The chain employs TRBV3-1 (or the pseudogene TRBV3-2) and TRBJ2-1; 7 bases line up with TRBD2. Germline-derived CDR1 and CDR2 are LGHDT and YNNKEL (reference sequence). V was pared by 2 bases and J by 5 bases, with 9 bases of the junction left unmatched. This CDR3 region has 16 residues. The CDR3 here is CASSQRGLAENNEQFF. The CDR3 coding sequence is TGTGCCAGCAGCCAACGTGGCCTAGCGGAAAACAATGAGCAGTTCTTC.

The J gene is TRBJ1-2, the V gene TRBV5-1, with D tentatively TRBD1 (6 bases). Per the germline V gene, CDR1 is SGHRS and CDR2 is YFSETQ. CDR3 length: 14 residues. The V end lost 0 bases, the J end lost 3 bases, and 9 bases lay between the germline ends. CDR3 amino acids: CASSLGGGHYGYTF. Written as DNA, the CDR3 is TGCGCCAGCAGCTTGGGCGGGGGGCACTATGGCTACACCTTC.

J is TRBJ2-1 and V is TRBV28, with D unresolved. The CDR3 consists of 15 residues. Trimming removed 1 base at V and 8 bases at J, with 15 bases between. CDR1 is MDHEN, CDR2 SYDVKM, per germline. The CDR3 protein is CASSLSTPPWDEQFF. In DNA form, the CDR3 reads TGTGCCAGCAGTTTATCGACTCCCCCTTGGGATGAGCAGTTCTTC.

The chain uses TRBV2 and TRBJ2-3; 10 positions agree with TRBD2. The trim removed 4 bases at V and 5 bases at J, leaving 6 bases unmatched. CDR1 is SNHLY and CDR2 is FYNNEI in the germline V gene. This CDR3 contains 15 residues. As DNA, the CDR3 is TGTGCCAGCAGTGGGCTAGCGGGAGTTGGAGATACGCAGTATTTT. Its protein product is CASSGLAGVGDTQYF.

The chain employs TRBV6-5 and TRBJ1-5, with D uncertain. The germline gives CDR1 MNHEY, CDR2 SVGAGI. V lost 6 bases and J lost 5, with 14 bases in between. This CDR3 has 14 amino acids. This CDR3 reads CASRVSGLDQPQHF. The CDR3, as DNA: TGTGCCAGCAGAGTGTCAGGCTTGGATCAGCCCCAGCATTTT.

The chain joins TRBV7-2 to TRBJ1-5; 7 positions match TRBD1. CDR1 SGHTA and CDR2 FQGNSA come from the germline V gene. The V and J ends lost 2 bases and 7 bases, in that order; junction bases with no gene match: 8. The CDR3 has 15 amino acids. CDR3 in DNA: TGTGCCAGCAGCTTATCAACAGGGGCGGGACAGCCCCAGCATTTT. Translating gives CASSLSTGAGQPQHF.

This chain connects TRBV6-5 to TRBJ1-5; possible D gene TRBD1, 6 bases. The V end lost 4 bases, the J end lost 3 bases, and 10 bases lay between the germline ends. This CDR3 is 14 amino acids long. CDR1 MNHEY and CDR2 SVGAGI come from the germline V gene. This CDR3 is CASSSWTDNQPQHF. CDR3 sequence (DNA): TGTGCCAGCAGTTCCTGGACAGACAATCAGCCCCAGCATTTT.

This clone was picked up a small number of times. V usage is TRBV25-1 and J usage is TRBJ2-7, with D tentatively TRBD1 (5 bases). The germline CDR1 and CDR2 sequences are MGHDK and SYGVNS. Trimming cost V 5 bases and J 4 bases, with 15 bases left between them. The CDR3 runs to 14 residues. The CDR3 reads CASSLSREGYEQYF. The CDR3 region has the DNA TGTGCCAGCAGTCTATCCAGGGAAGGGTACGAGCAGTACTTC.

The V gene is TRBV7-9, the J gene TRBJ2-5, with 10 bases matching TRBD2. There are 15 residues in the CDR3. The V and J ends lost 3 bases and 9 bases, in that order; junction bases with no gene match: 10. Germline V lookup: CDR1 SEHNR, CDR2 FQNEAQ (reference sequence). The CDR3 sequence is CASSLGLAPSRAQYF. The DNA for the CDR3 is TGTGCCAGCAGCTTGGGACTAGCGCCGAGTAGGGCCCAGTACTTC.

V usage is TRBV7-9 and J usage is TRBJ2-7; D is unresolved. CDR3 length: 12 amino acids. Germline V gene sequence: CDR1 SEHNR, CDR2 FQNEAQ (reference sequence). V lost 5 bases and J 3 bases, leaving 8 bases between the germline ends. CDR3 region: CASSQNRYEQYF. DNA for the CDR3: TGTGCCAGCAGCCAGAATCGCTACGAGCAGTACTTC.

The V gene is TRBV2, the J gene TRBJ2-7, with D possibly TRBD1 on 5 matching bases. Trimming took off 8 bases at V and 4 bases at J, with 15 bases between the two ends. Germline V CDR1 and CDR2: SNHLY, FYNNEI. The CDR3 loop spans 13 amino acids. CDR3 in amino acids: CASSRTGYYEQYF. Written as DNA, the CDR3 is TGTGCCAGCTCCCGAACAGGTTATTACGAGCAGTACTTC.

The CDR3: CARLSGGDQPQHF. The CDR3 bases are TGTGCCAGGCTGAGCGGGGGCGATCAGCCCCAGCATTTT. The chain employs TRBV11-3 and TRBJ1-5, with D tentatively TRBD1 (6 bases). Deletions cut 9 bases from V and 5 bases from J, with 14 bases between. CDR1 SGHNT and CDR2 YENEEA come from the germline V gene. This CDR3 comprises 13 residues.

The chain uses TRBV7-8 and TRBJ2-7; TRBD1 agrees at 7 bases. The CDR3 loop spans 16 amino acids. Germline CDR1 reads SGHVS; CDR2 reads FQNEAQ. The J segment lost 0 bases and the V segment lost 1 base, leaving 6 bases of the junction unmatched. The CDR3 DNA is TGTGCCAGCAGCTTAGATACAGGGGCTTCCTCCTACGAGCAGTACTTC. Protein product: CASSLDTGASSYEQYF.